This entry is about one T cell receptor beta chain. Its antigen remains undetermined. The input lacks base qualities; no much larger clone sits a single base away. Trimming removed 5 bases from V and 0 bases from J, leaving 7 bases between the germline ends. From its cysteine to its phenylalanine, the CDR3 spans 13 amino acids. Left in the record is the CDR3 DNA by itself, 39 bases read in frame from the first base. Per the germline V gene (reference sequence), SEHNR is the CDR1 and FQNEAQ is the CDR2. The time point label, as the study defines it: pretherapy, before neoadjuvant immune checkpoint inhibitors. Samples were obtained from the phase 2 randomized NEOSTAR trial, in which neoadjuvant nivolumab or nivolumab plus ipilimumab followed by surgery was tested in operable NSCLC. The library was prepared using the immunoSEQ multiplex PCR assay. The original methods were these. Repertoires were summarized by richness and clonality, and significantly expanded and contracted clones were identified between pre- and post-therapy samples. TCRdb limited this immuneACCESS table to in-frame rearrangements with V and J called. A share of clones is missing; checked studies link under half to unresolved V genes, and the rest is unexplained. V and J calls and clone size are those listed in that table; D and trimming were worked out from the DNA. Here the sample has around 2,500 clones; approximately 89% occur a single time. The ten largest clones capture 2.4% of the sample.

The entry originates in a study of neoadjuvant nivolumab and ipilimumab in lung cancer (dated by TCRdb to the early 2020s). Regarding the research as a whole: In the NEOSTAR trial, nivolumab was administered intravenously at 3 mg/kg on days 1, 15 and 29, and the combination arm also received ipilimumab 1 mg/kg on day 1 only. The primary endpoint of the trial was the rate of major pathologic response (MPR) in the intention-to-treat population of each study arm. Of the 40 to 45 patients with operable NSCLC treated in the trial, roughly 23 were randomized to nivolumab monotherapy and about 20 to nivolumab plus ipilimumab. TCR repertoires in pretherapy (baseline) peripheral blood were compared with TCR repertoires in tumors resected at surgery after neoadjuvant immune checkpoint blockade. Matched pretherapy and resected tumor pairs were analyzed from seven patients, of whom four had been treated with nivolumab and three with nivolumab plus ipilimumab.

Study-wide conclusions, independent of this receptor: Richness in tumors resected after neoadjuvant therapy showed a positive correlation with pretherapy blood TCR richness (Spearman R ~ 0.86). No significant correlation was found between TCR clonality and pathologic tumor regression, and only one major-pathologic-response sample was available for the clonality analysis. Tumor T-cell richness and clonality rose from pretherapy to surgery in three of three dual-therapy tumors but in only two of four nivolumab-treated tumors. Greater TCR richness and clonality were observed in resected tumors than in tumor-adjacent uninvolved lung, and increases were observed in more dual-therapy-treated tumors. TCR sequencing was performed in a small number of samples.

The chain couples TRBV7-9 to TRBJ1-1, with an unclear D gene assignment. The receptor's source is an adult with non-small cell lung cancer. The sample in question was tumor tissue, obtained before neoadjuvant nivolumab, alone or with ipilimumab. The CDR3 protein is CASSLTVNTEAFF. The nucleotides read TGTGCCAGCAGCCTCACAGTGAACACTGAAGCTTTCTTT. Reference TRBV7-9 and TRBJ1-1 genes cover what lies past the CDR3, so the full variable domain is DTGVSQNPRHKITKRGQNVTFRCDPISEHNRLYWYRQTLGQGPEFLTYFQNEAQLEKSRLLSDRFSAERPKGSFSTLEIQRTEQGDSAMYLCASSLTVNTEAFFGQGTRLTVV.